These 7 T cell receptor beta chains came from one sample sequenced in a study of cytomegalovirus exposure and HLA in healthy donors. The table came from immunoSEQ multiplex PCR; TCRdb's copy has only in-frame clones and leaves some out. Of over 200,000 clones in the sample, about nine tenths are singletons; the top ten hold 2% to 2.5%. Sequencing was carried out using PBMCs. The origin of the receptors is a young woman in good health and CMV-seropositive.

This chain uses TRBV19 with TRBJ2-3; tentatively, D is TRBD2 (6 bases). The germline gives CDR1 LNHDA, CDR2 SQIVND (reference sequence). V lost 7 bases, J lost 2 bases, and 19 bases lay in between. The CDR3 has 16 residues. DNA for the CDR3: TGTGCCAGTACCCTAAGACTAGTTCTCTCCACAGATACGCAGTATTTT. As protein: CASTLRLVLSTDTQYF. The complete variable domain, with remaining parts taken from reference TRBV19 and TRBJ2-3, reads DGGITQSPKYLFRKEGQNVTLSCEQNLNHDAMYWYRQDPGQGLRLIYYSQIVNDFQKGDIAEGYSVSREKKESFPLTVTSAQKNPTAFYLCASTLRLVLSTDTQYFGPGTRLTVL.

The CDR3 is CASKSSLIRGSSYNEQFF. The CDR3 DNA reads as TGCGCCAGCAAGTCGTCGTTAATCAGGGGCTCTTCCTACAATGAGCAGTTCTTC. The chain couples TRBV5-1 to TRBJ2-1; D perhaps matches TRBD1 (6 bases). With 6 bases removed from V and 1 base from J, the gap between germline ends came to 23 bases. CDR1 SGHRS and CDR2 YFSETQ come from the germline V gene. This CDR3 region has 18 residues.

The CDR3 here is CASSKGGEPNTEAFF. In nucleotides, the CDR3 is TGTGCCAGCTCAAAAGGAGGGGAGCCTAACACTGAAGCTTTCTTT. V gene TRBV6-6 combines with J gene TRBJ1-1; D might be TRBD1 (5 bases). The V gene lost 8 bases and the J gene lost 2 bases, with 18 bases spanning the gap. The germline gives CDR1 MNHNY, CDR2 SVGAGI (reference sequence). CDR3 length equals 15 residues.

This chain connects TRBV28 to TRBJ1-1; 8 bases fit TRBD1. The germline V gene encodes CDR1 MDHEN and CDR2 SYDVKM. V trimming: 7 bases; J trimming: 1 base; junction bases outside the gene matches: 2. The CDR3 totals 13 residues. For the CDR3, the DNA is TGTGCCAGCATGGACAGGGAGAACACTGAAGCTTTCTTT. Translating gives CASMDRENTEAFF.

Here the CDR3 DNA reads TGTGCCAGCAGCTCCAAACAGGGGAACTATGGCTACACCTTC. Protein product: CASSSKQGNYGYTF. The rearrangement uses TRBV7-9 and TRBJ1-2; 7 positions match TRBD1. J lost 2 bases, V lost 4 bases, and 4 bases had no gene match. Germline loops: CDR1 SEHNR, CDR2 FQNEAQ (reference sequence). The CDR3 extends over 14 amino acids.

The CDR3 protein is CASGQGQGANEKLFF. In DNA form, the CDR3 reads TGTGCTAGTGGTCAGGGACAGGGGGCAAATGAAAAACTGTTTTTT. The genes are TRBV12-5 and TRBJ1-4; 12 nucleotides align to TRBD1. Germline V gives CDR1 LGHNT, CDR2 FRNRAP. J gave up 5 bases and V 5 bases, and 3 bases lay outside the gene matches. This CDR3 has 15 residues. The full variable domain, rest sourced from reference TRBV12-5 and TRBJ1-4, is DARVTQTPRHKVTEMGQEVTMRCQPILGHNTVFWYRQTMMQGLELLAYFRNRAPLDDSGMPKDRFSAEMPDATLATLKIQPSEPRDSAVYFCASGQGQGANEKLFFGSGTQLSVL.

This rearrangement joins TRBV5-6 to TRBJ2-3; possibly TRBD2 for D (6 bases). CDR1 and CDR2 from the germline V gene are SGHDT and YYEEEE. The CDR3 length is 17 residues. The germline V and J ends were trimmed by 0 bases and 2 bases, with 16 bases remaining between them. The CDR3 loop is CASSLAVSGGNTDTQYF. CDR3 in DNA: TGTGCCAGCAGCTTGGCCGTCTCTGGGGGGAACACAGATACGCAGTATTTT.